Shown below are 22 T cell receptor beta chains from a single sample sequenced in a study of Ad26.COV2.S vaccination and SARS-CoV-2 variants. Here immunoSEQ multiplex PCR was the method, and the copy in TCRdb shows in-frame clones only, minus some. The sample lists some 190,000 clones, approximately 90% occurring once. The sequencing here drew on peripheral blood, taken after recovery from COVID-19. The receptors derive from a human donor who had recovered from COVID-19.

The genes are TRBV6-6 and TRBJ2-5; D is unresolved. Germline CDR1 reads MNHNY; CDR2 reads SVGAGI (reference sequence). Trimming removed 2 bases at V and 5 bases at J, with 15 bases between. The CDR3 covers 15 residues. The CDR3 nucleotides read TGTGCCAGCAGTTACCCACTTGCCCTCGCGGAGACCCAGTACTTC. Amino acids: CASSYPLALAETQYF.

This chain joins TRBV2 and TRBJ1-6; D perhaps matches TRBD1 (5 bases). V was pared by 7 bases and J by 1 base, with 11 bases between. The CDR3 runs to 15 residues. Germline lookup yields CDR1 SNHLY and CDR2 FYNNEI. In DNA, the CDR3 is TGTGCCAGCAAAGACCGGGGGTCCTATAATTCACCCCTCCACTTT. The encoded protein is CASKDRGSYNSPLHF.

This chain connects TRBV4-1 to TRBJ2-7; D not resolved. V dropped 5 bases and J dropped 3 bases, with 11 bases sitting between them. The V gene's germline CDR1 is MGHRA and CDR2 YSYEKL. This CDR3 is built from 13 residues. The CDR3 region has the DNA TGCGCCAGCAGCTCAAGTAGGAACTACGAGCAGTACTTC. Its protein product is CASSSSRNYEQYF.

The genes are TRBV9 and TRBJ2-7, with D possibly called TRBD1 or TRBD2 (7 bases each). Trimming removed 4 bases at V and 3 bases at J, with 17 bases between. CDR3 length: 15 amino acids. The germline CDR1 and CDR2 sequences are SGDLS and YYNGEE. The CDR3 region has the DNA TGTGCCAGCAGCTCAAGGGGGGGACAGTTCTACGAGCAGTACTTC. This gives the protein CASSSRGGQFYEQYF.

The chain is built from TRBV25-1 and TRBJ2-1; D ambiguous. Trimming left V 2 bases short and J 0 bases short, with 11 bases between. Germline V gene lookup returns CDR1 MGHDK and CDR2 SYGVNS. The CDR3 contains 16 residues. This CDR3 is CASSEIWSSSYNEQFF. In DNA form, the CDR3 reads TGTGCCAGCAGTGAAATCTGGTCTAGCTCCTACAATGAGCAGTTCTTC. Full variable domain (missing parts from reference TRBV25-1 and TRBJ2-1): EADIYQTPRYLVIGTGKKITLECSQTMGHDKMYWYQQDPGMELHLIHYSYGVNSTEKGDLSSESTVSRIRTEHFPLTLESARPSHTSQYLCASSEIWSSSYNEQFFGPGTRLTVL.

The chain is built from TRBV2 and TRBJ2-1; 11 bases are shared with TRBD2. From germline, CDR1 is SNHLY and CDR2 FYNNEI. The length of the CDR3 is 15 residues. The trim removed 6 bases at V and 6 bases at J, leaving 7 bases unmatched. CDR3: CASSPTSGGVNEQFF. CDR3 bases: TGTGCCAGCAGCCCCACTAGCGGGGGCGTCAATGAGCAGTTCTTC.

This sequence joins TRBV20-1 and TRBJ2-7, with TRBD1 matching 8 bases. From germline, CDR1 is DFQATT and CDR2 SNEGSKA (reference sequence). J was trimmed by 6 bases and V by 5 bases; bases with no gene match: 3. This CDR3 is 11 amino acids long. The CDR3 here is CSAQQGVEQYF. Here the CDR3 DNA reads TGCAGTGCTCAACAGGGGGTCGAGCAGTACTTC.

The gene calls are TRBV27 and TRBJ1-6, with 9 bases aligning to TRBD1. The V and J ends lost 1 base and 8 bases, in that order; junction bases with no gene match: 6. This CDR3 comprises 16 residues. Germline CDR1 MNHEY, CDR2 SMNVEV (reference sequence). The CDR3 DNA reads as TGTGCCAGCAGTTTATGGGGTAGGACAGGGGATTCACCCCTCCACTTT. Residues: CASSLWGRTGDSPLHF.

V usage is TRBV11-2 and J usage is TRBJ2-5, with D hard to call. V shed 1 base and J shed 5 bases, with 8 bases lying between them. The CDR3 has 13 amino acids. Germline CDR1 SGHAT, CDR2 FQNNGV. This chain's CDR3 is CASSLAPWETQYF. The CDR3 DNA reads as TGTGCCAGCAGCTTAGCCCCCTGGGAGACCCAGTACTTC.

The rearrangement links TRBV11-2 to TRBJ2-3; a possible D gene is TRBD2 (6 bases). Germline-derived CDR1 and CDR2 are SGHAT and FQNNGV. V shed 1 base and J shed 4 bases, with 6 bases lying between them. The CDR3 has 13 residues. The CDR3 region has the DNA TGTGCCAGCAGCTTAGGGGGGGCAGATACGCAGTATTTT. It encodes CASSLGGADTQYF. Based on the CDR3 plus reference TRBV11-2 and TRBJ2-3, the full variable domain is EAGVAQSPRYKIIEKRQSVAFWCNPISGHATLYWYQQILGQGPKLLIQFQNNGVVDDSQLPKDRFSAERLKGVDSTLKIQPAKLEDSAVYLCASSLGGADTQYFGPGTRLTVL.

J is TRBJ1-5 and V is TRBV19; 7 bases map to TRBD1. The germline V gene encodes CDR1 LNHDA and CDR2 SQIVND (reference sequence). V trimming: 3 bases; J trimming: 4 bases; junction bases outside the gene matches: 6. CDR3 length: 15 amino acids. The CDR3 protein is CASSIIGRGNQPQHF. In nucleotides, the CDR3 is TGTGCCAGTAGTATCATTGGCAGGGGGAATCAGCCCCAGCATTTT.

CDR3 sequence (DNA): TGTGCCTGGAGTGTTTGGGCAGGCACAGACGGGGAGCTGTTTTTT. Encoded protein: CAWSVWAGTDGELFF. The genes are TRBV30 and TRBJ2-2, with no clear D. The V end was cut by 0 bases, the J end by 7 bases, with 15 bases between. CDR3 length equals 15 residues. Germline CDR1 and CDR2: GTSNPN and SVGIG (reference sequence).

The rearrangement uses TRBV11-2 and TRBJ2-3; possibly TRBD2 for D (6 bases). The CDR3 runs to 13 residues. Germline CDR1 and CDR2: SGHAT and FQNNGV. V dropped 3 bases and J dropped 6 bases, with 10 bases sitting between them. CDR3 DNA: TGTGCCAGCAGCTTCGCTAGCGAGGATACGCAGTATTTT. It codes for CASSFASEDTQYF. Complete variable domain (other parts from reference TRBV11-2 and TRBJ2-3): EAGVAQSPRYKIIEKRQSVAFWCNPISGHATLYWYQQILGQGPKLLIQFQNNGVVDDSQLPKDRFSAERLKGVDSTLKIQPAKLEDSAVYLCASSFASEDTQYFGPGTRLTVL.

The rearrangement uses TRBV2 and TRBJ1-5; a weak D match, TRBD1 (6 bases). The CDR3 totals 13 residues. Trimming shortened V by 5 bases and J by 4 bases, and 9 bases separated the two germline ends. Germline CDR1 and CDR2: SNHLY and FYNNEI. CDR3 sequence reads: CASSFDRNQPQHF. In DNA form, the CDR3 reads TGTGCCAGCAGTTTTGACAGGAATCAGCCCCAGCATTTT. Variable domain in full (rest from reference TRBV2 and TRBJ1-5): EPEVTQTPSHQVTQMGQEVILRCVPISNHLYFYWYRQILGQKVEFLVSFYNNEISEKSEIFDDQFSVERPDGSNFTLKIRSTKLEDSAMYFCASSFDRNQPQHFGDGTRLSIL.

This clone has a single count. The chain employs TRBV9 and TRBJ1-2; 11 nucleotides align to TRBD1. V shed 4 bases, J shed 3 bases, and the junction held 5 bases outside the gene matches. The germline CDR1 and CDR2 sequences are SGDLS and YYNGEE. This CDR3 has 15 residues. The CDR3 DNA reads TGTGCCAGCAGCCCCCAGGGACAGGGGGACTATGGCTACACCTTC. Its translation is CASSPQGQGDYGYTF.

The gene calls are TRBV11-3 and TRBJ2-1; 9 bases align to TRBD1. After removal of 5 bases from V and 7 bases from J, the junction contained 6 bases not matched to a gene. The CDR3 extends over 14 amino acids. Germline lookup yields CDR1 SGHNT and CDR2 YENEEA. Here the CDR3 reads CASSPRTGENEQFF. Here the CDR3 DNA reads TGTGCCAGCAGCCCTAGGACAGGGGAAAATGAGCAGTTCTTC.

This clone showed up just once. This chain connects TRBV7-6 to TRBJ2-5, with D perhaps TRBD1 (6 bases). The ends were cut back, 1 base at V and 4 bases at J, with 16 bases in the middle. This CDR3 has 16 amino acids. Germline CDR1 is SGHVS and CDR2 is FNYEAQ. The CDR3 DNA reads TGTGCCAGCAGCTTAGGGTACCAGACAGGTTCAGAGACCCAGTACTTC. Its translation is CASSLGYQTGSETQYF.

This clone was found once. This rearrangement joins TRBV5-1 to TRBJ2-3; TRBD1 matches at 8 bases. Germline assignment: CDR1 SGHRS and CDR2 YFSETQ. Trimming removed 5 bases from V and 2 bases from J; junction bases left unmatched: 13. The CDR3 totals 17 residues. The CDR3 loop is CASSSNPQGASTDTQYF. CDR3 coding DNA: TGCGCCAGCAGTTCCAACCCTCAGGGGGCCTCCACAGATACGCAGTATTTT.

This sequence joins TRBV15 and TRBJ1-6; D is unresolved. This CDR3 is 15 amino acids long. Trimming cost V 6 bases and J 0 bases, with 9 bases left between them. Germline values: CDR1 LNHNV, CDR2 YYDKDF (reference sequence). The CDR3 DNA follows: TGTGCCACCAGGGAGCGTAGCTCCTATAATTCACCCCTCCACTTT. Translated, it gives CATRERSSYNSPLHF.

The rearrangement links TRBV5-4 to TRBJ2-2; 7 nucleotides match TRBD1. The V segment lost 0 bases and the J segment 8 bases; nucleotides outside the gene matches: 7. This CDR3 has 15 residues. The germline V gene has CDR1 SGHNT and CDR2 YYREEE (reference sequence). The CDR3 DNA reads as TGTGCCAGCAGCTTGGACAGGACAGGTTCGGGGGAGCTGTTTTTT. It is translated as CASSLDRTGSGELFF.

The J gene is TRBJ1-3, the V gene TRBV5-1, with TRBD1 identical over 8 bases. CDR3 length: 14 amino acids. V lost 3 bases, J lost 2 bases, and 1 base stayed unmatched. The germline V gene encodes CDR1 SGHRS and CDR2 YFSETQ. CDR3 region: CASSSGGAGNTIYF. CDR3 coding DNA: TGCGCCAGCAGCTCAGGGGGCGCTGGAAACACCATATATTTT.

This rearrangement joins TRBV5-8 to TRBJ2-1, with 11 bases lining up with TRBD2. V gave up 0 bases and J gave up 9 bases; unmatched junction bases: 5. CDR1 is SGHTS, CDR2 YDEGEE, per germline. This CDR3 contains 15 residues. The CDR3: CASSLVAGGPFEQFF. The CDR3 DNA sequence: TGTGCCAGCAGCTTGGTAGCGGGAGGGCCTTTTGAGCAGTTCTTC.